Listed below are T cell receptor beta chains from one sample, sequenced in a study of T cells in Graves' hyperthyroidism and ophthalmopathy. TCRdb recomputed calls from the multiplex PCR reads with MiXCR, one row per CDR3 protein. The profile shows 700,000 or so distinct CDR3 sequences, 14% of them singletons. Sequencing was performed on blood. Receptors were obtained from a woman aged 45-65 years with Graves' ophthalmopathy. Both conserved end residues are part of each CDR3. The D gene is left open where the match is weak. Clone size is given for some rows only: seen once, a few or many times, or a class if the clone is expanded.

length	D	J	V	size	DNA	CDR3
17	.	TRBJ1-4	TRBV5-5	few	TGTGCCAGCAGCTCGGACGGACGATATGCAACTAATGAAAAACTGTTTTTT	CASSSDGRYATNEKLFF
13	.	TRBJ2-1	TRBV2	.	TGTGCCAGCAGTCGGCAGGGAATGAGTGAGCAGTTCTTC	CASSRQGMSEQFF
12	.	TRBJ1-2	TRBV30	many	TGTGCCTGGAAGGTGGCAGCGTATGGCTACACCTTC	CAWKVAAYGYTF
11	TRBD1	TRBJ1-1	TRBV30	many	TGTGCCTGGAGTGTGGACAGGGAAGCTTTCTTT	CAWSVDREAFF
16	TRBD1	TRBJ2-1	TRBV15	.	TGTGCCACCAGCAGAGACCCGGGGACAGGGGTCAATGAGCAGTTCTTC	CATSRDPGTGVNEQFF
14	TRBD2	TRBJ2-7	TRBV6-1	few	TGTGCCAGCAGTAAGCGGGACGGGAACTACGAGCAGTACTTC	CASSKRDGNYEQYF
18	TRBD1	TRBJ2-1	TRBV19	few	TGTGCCAGTAGTATTTCGGACAGGGTCTCTTGGGCCTACAATGAGCAGTTCTTC	CASSISDRVSWAYNEQFF
14	.	TRBJ2-5	TRBV6-6	many	TGTGCCAGCAGTTACATGGGGGGCGCGGGGACCCAGTACTTC	CASSYMGGAGTQYF
13	.	TRBJ1-2	TRBV2	many	TGTGCCAGCAGTGTGGGTCCTAACTATGGCTACACCTTC	CASSVGPNYGYTF
13	.	TRBJ2-5	TRBV7-2	many	TGTGCCAGCAGCTTAGACGGTCTGGAGACCCAGTACTTC	CASSLDGLETQYF
14	TRBD1	TRBJ2-7	TRBV28	many	TGTGCCAGCAGACCTCGACAGGGTTGGGGCGAGCAGTACTTC	CASRPRQGWGEQYF
16	.	TRBJ2-7	TRBV7-9	.	TGTGCCAGCAGCCCGCCACACGGCATTTTAACCTACGAGCAGTACTTC	CASSPPHGILTYEQYF
11	.	TRBJ1-2	TRBV2	many	TGTGCCAGTAGGACTGAAGATGGCTACACCTTC	CASRTEDGYTF
18	TRBD1	TRBJ2-1	TRBV6-5	many	TGTGCCAGCAGTTACTCGAATTCGGAACAGGGGGGCTCTGATGAGCAGTTCTTC	CASSYSNSEQGGSDEQFF
14	.	TRBJ1-2	TRBV7-3	.	TGTGCCAGCAGCGCCACAGCCTCTAACTATGGCTACACCTTC	CASSATASNYGYTF
15	TRBD2	TRBJ2-1	TRBV20-1	many	TGCAGTGCTAGGGGAAGCGGGAGGGCCCCTAATGAGCAGTTCTTC	CSARGSGRAPNEQFF
14	.	TRBJ2-1	TRBV7-2	many	TGTGCCAGCAGCTTAGTAGTGTGGGACAATGAGCAGTTCTTC	CASSLVVWDNEQFF